This T cell receptor (beta chain) was sequenced in a study of OX40 agonist ivuxolimab in advanced cancers. Looking at the study overall: Every 2 weeks, patients got intravenous ivuxolimab at one of six dose levels (0.01-10 mg/kg). Under the entry rules, prior anti-PD-1, anti-PD-L1 or anti-CTLA-4 therapy was allowed, and roughly 39% had some. General observations from the study: Some nonresponders likewise displayed low normalized T-cell clonal expansion.

Peripheral blood came from all dose cohorts at three timepoints. Assay used: immunoSEQ multiplex PCR; TCRdb lists only in-frame clones, some missing. The data show tens of thousands of clones, about 80% seen once. Trimming cost V 5 bases and J 0 bases, with 12 bases left between them. The germline V gene encodes CDR1 SGHTA and CDR2 FQGNSA. This CDR3 region has 15 residues. A note on this clone: Its antigen is as yet unknown.

This TCR came from an adult with an advanced solid tumor such as melanoma, head and neck, liver or kidney cancer. The sequenced sample was CD4+ or CD8+ T cells sorted from blood, obtained in a trial of the OX40 agonist ivuxolimab. The V and J genes are TRBV7-2 and TRBJ2-3, with D possibly being TRBD1 (5 bases). Here the CDR3 reads CASSRDRSSTDTQYF. In DNA, the CDR3 is TGTGCCAGCAGCAGAGACAGATCTAGCACAGATACGCAGTATTTT.